This T cell receptor beta chain was observed in a study of T cells after yellow fever vaccination. Study as a whole: Any fraction with a low cell number was prepared using SMART-Seq v4 Ultra Low Input.

Study conclusions and caveats: Abundant clonotypes from the bulk population could get into FACS-sorted repertoires as contaminants. Subsequent to the booster, the majority of primary-vaccination clones reappeared (roughly 96% CD4, roughly 90% CD8).

As to this clonotype: The antigen is not known.

Germline V gene data show CDR1 as KGHSH and CDR2 as LQKENI. The CDR3 loop spans 15 amino acids. The ends were cut back, 0 bases at V and 1 base at J, with 9 bases in the middle. Template switching with 5'RACE generated the TCR cDNA and added a universal primer site and UMIs. MiXCR, run by TCRdb on the 5' RACE reads, gives a single entry per CDR3 protein. The table records roughly 120,000 distinct CDR3 sequences, more than 5.5% of them present only once. Sequencing used CD4+ T cells sorted from PBMCs, obtained around 45 days after the first yellow fever vaccination. The chain has TRBV18 and TRBJ1-1; weak D call: TRBD1 (5 bases). The sequence came from a man younger than 35 who received the YFV17D yellow fever vaccine. This CDR3 reads CASSPPTGPNTEAFF. In nucleotides, the CDR3 is TGTGCCAGCTCACCACCTACAGGCCCGAACACTGAAGCTTTCTTT.